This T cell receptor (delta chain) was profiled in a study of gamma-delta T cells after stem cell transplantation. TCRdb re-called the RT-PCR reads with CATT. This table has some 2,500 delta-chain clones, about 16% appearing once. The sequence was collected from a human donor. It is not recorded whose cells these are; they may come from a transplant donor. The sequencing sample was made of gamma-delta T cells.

This CDR3 reads CALGELAPLLPEVDKLIF. For the CDR3, the DNA is TGTGCTCTTGGGGAACTAGCCCCACTACTACCAGAAGTCGATAAACTCATCTTT. The chain is built from TRDV1 and TRDJ1; no definite D call. The V end lost 0 bases, the J end lost 4 bases, and 21 bases lay between the germline ends. CDR1 and CDR2 (germline): TSWWSYY, QGS. This CDR3 contains 18 residues.